A selection of T cell receptor beta chains follows, all from one sample in a study of early T cells in non-severe SARS-CoV-2 infection. TCRdb re-analysed the 5' RACE reads in MiXCR, keeping a single row per CDR3 protein. The sample holds under 95,000 distinct CDR3 sequences, under 15% seen once. Sample: whole blood. These TCRs come from an adult who was a healthcare worker with PCR-confirmed SARS-CoV-2 infection or an uninfected control (not recorded which). Each CDR3 is given with its conserved first and last residue. Each record gives: J gene, V gene, D gene, clone size, CDR3 DNA, CDR3 protein. A D gene is named only where the DNA matches it firmly. Size is stated for part of the rows, as once, few or many counts, or as a class when the clone is expanded.

j_gene: TRBJ2-3
v_gene: TRBV4-1
d_gene: TRBD2
abundance: few
CDR3nt: TGCGCCAGCAGCGGGACTACCACAGATACGCAGTATTTT
CDR3aa: CASSGTTTDTQYF

j_gene: TRBJ2-7
v_gene: TRBV6-5
d_gene: .
abundance: .
CDR3nt: TGTGCCAGCCCGACGGGGAGTACGTCCTACGAGCAGTACTTC
CDR3aa: CASPTGSTSYEQYF

j_gene: TRBJ2-5
v_gene: TRBV12-3/TRBV12-4
d_gene: TRBD1
abundance: many
CDR3nt: TGTGCCAGCAGTTGGGGACAGGGGCCAGAGACCCAGTACTTC
CDR3aa: CASSWGQGPETQYF

j_gene: TRBJ1-2
v_gene: TRBV5-4
d_gene: TRBD1
abundance: few
CDR3nt: TGTGCCAGCAGCGCCCCACCGGGACAGGACTATGGCTACACCTTC
CDR3aa: CASSAPPGQDYGYTF

j_gene: TRBJ2-1
v_gene: TRBV7-6
d_gene: TRBD2
abundance: many
CDR3nt: TGTGCCAGCAGCTTCAGGCTCCGGACTAGCGGGGGTAGCTCCTACAATGAGCAGTTCTTC
CDR3aa: CASSFRLRTSGGSSYNEQFF

j_gene: TRBJ2-7
v_gene: TRBV28
d_gene: TRBD1
abundance: .
CDR3nt: TGTGCCAGCAGTATCCTAGGACAGGGCGGCGAGCAGTACTTC
CDR3aa: CASSILGQGGEQYF

j_gene: TRBJ2-7
v_gene: TRBV12-1
d_gene: .
abundance: few
CDR3nt: TGTGCCAGCAGCCACCCCGTGGGCGGGAGAACCTACGAGCAGTACTTC
CDR3aa: CASSHPVGGRTYEQYF

j_gene: TRBJ1-4
v_gene: TRBV10-3
d_gene: .
abundance: .
CDR3nt: TGTGCCATCAGTCCCGGGACGAGTAATGAAAAACTGTTTTTT
CDR3aa: CAISPGTSNEKLFF

j_gene: TRBJ2-7
v_gene: TRBV5-5
d_gene: .
abundance: many
CDR3nt: TGTGCCAGCAGCTTGGTATCGTCCCCGGACTCCTACGAGCAGTACTTC
CDR3aa: CASSLVSSPDSYEQYF

j_gene: TRBJ2-5
v_gene: TRBV7-6
d_gene: .
abundance: .
CDR3nt: TGTGCCAGCAGCTCCAGCAATACAGGGAAAGAGACCCAGTACTTC
CDR3aa: CASSSSNTGKETQYF

j_gene: TRBJ2-4
v_gene: TRBV28
d_gene: .
abundance: once
CDR3nt: TGTGCCAGCAGGCAAATAGAAATTCAGTACTTC
CDR3aa: CASRQIEIQYF

j_gene: TRBJ1-3
v_gene: TRBV25-1
d_gene: .
abundance: many
CDR3nt: TGTGCCAGCAGTTGGGGCAGCTCTGGAAACACCATATATTTT
CDR3aa: CASSWGSSGNTIYF

j_gene: TRBJ2-3
v_gene: TRBV12-3/TRBV12-4
d_gene: .
abundance: .
CDR3nt: TGTGCCAGCAGTCGCACCCCACCAGATACGCAGTATTTT
CDR3aa: CASSRTPPDTQYF

j_gene: TRBJ2-2
v_gene: TRBV24-1
d_gene: .
abundance: few
CDR3nt: TGTGCCACCAGTGATCCCGTTGGGAAGGGGAACACCGGGGAGCTGTTTTTT
CDR3aa: CATSDPVGKGNTGELFF

j_gene: TRBJ2-5
v_gene: TRBV12-3/TRBV12-4
d_gene: .
abundance: few
CDR3nt: TGTGCCAGCAGTTTATCTCTGACGGGGGAGACCCAGTACTTC
CDR3aa: CASSLSLTGETQYF

j_gene: TRBJ2-3
v_gene: TRBV12-3/TRBV12-4
d_gene: TRBD1
abundance: many
CDR3nt: TGTGCCAGCAGTCGCGGGACAGGGGGCTCAGATACGCAGTATTTT
CDR3aa: CASSRGTGGSDTQYF

j_gene: TRBJ2-3
v_gene: TRBV14
d_gene: .
abundance: .
CDR3nt: TGTGCCAGCAGCCCCAACACCATTTCCCTTTACACAGATACGCAGTATTTT
CDR3aa: CASSPNTISLYTDTQYF

j_gene: TRBJ2-1
v_gene: TRBV12-3/TRBV12-4
d_gene: .
abundance: many
CDR3nt: TGTGCCAGCAGTTCCTCTACGAAAGAGATAGGTGAGCAGTTCTTC
CDR3aa: CASSSSTKEIGEQFF

j_gene: TRBJ2-2
v_gene: TRBV7-9
d_gene: .
abundance: few
CDR3nt: TGTGCCAGCAGCTTAGCGGAGGCGAACACCGGGGAGCTGTTTTTT
CDR3aa: CASSLAEANTGELFF

j_gene: TRBJ2-7
v_gene: TRBV28
d_gene: .
abundance: many
CDR3nt: TGTGCCACCGACGTGGGGAACTTC
CDR3aa: CATDVGNF

j_gene: TRBJ1-2
v_gene: TRBV10-3
d_gene: TRBD1
abundance: .
CDR3nt: TGTGCCATCAGGGGACAGGGGGATGGCTACACCTTC
CDR3aa: CAIRGQGDGYTF

j_gene: TRBJ2-5
v_gene: TRBV5-6
d_gene: .
abundance: many
CDR3nt: TGTGCCAGCAGCTTGGGTGGCGGGACTCGGGAGACCCAGTACTTC
CDR3aa: CASSLGGGTRETQYF

j_gene: TRBJ2-3
v_gene: TRBV6-6
d_gene: .
abundance: .
CDR3nt: TGTGCCAGCAGCCTAGACAGAAATACGCAGTATTTT
CDR3aa: CASSLDRNTQYF

j_gene: TRBJ1-5
v_gene: TRBV14
d_gene: .
abundance: .
CDR3nt: TGTGCCAGCAGCCACCGTTACCCCTATCAGCCCCAGCATTTT
CDR3aa: CASSHRYPYQPQHF

j_gene: TRBJ2-1
v_gene: TRBV12-3/TRBV12-4
d_gene: TRBD2
abundance: few
CDR3nt: TGTGCCAGCACCTCTAGCGGGAGGGCCAACGATGAGCAGTTCTTC
CDR3aa: CASTSSGRANDEQFF

j_gene: TRBJ2-1
v_gene: TRBV28
d_gene: TRBD2
abundance: .
CDR3nt: TGTGCCAGCAGTCCTCGACTAGCGGGGAACAATGAGCAGTTCTTC
CDR3aa: CASSPRLAGNNEQFF

j_gene: TRBJ1-1
v_gene: TRBV6-5
d_gene: .
abundance: .
CDR3nt: TGTGCCAGCAGTTACAGGCTGAACACTGAAGCTTTCTTT
CDR3aa: CASSYRLNTEAFF

j_gene: TRBJ2-1
v_gene: TRBV20-1
d_gene: TRBD2
abundance: few
CDR3nt: TGCAGTGCTGGAACACTAGCGGGAGGAAGGCATGAGCAGTTCTTC
CDR3aa: CSAGTLAGGRHEQFF